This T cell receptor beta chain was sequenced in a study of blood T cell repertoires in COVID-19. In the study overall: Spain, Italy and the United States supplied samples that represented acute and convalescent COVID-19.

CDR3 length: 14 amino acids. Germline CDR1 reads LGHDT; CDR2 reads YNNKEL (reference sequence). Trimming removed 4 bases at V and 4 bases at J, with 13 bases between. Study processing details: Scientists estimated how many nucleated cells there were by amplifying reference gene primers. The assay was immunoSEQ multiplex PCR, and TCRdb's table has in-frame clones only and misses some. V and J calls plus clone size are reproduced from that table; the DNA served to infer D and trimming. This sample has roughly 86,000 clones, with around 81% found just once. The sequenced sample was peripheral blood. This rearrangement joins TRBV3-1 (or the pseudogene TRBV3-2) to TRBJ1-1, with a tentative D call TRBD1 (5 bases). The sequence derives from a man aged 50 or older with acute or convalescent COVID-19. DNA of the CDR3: TGTGCCAGCAGCCTCAGGTCGGGGGGCACTGAAGCTTTCTTT. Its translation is CASSLRSGGTEAFF.